This T cell receptor beta chain originates from a study of T cells after yellow fever vaccination. This clonotype was detected ten times or more. Its antigen is currently unknown. Overall study findings and caveats: The study found a weaker secondary response that peaked faster, day 5 versus 15.

The germline gives CDR1 LGHDT, CDR2 YNNKEL (reference sequence). V lost 4 bases and J lost 4, with 8 bases in between. This CDR3 has 13 amino acids. One entry per CDR3 protein, called by TCRdb with MiXCR from the 5' RACE reads. There are about 130,000 distinct CDR3 sequences in the sample; approximately 6.6% occur only once, and approximately 0.59% lies in the top ten. This clonotype was sampled from a man aged 25 to 40 who received the YFV17D yellow fever vaccine. Sample: CD4+ T cells sorted from PBMCs, taken 10 days after the yellow fever booster vaccination. The genes are TRBV3-1 and TRBJ2-4; D is uncertain. CDR3 amino acids: CASSLDLKNIQYF. CDR3 in DNA: TGTGCCAGCAGCCTCGACCTTAAAAACATTCAGTACTTC.